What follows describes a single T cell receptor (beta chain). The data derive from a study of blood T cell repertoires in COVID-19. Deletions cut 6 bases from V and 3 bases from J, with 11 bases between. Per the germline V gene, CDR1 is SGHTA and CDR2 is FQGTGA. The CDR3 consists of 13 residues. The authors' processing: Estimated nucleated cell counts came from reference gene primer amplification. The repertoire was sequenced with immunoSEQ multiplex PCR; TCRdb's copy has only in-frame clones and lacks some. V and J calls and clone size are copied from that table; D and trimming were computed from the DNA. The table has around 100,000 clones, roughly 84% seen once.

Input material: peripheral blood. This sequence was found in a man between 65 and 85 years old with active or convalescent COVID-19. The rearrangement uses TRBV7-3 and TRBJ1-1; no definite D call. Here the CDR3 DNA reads TGTGCCAGCAGACAACAGTATTACACTGAAGCTTTCTTT. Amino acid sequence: CASRQQYYTEAFF.